The sequence of this TCR beta chain was determined in a study of prognosis after radiotherapy for stage I lung cancer. Overall study context: Every lung cancer patient of the non-small cell type was deemed medically inoperable. Study-level points and caveats: Between patients with and without metastases, TRBV and TRBJ gene usage reportedly differed.

As to this clonotype: Its antigen is not identified.

Genomic DNA served as the source from which two-round multiplex PCR generated TCR beta CDR3 amplicons. The first PCR round targeted every TRBV and TRBJ gene with specific primers. Via MiXCR, TCRdb re-called the multiplex PCR reads, giving one row per CDR3 protein. The data hold roughly 13,000 distinct CDR3 sequences, with 55% to 70% observed a single time. Patients were all node-negative on CT and PET/CT, lacking prior chemotherapy, radiotherapy or other malignancies. Germline assignment: CDR1 MDHEN and CDR2 SYDVKM. The J segment lost 4 bases and the V segment lost 3 bases, leaving 13 bases of the junction unmatched. The CDR3 extends over 18 amino acids.

The origin of this receptor is a donor at least 50 years old with non-small cell lung cancer. This chain connects TRBV28 to TRBJ2-1; 9 bases are a match to TRBD2. The specimen comprised PBMCs, sampled before or after stereotactic body radiation therapy (not recorded which). CDR3 sequence: CASSLGLAGKVIYNEQFF. CDR3 DNA: TGTGCCAGCAGTTTGGGGCTAGCGGGAAAGGTGATTTACAATGAGCAGTTCTTC.